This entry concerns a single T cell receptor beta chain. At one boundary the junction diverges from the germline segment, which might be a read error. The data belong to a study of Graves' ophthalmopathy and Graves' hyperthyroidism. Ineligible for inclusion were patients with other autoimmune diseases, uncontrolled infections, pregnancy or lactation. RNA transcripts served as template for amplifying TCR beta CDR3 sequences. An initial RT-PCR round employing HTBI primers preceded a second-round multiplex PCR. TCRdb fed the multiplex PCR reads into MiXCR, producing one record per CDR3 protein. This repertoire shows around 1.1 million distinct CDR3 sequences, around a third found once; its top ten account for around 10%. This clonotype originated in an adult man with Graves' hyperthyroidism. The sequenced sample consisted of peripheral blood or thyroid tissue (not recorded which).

CDR3 region: CASSPRDPYEQYF. The CDR3 DNA follows: TGTGCCAGCAGTCCAAGGGATCCCTACGAGCAGTACTTC. The V and J genes are TRBV10-3 and TRBJ2-7, with no clear D. The germline CDR1 and CDR2 sequences are ENHRY and SYGVKD. The CDR3 extends over 13 amino acids.